This section outlines one TCR beta chain sequence together with its context. Its antigen remains unidentified. The data originate from a study of T cell responses to AZD1222 COVID-19 vaccine. Overall study context: The analysis combined second doses at about 4 or about 12 weeks.

The CDR3 loop spans 15 amino acids. The germline V and J ends were trimmed by 5 bases and 8 bases, with 18 bases remaining between them. In germline, CDR1 is MNHEY, CDR2 SMNVEV (reference sequence). The table came from immunoSEQ multiplex PCR; TCRdb's copy has only in-frame clones and leaves some out. The data hold some 140,000 clones, with 90% to 95% observed a single time. General study points: White British people made up most donors, females outnumbered males, and clonal diversity was possibly underestimated. The study reported that nearly half of spike-specific TCRs target unmutated variant regions. Of the AZD1222 recipients, only five or six were seropositive at baseline.

This chain uses TRBV27 with TRBJ1-4; unclear D gene. The receptor comes from an adult in good health. Sequenced here: peripheral blood, sampled on day 0 of AZD1222 vaccination. Here the CDR3 reads CASSTWDGREEKLFF. The CDR3 nucleotides read TGTGCCAGCAGTACGTGGGATGGAAGGGAGGAAAAACTGTTTTTT.